A selection of T cell receptor beta chains follows, all from one sample in a study of tissue T cells after allogeneic stem cell transplantation. Clones were read by immunoSEQ multiplex PCR, and TCRdb kept only the in-frame ones, dropping some. The sample records about 6,000 clones, 60% to 65% being singletons. The sample here was duodenum tissue, taken at autopsy. These receptors all stem from a woman between 18 and 49 years old with breast cancer. The CDR3 runs from the conserved cysteine through the conserved F or W. The D gene is left open where the match is weak. The listing skips clone size in some rows; elsewhere it reads once, few, many or a size class.

v_call,j_call,d_call,clone_size,cdr3_nt,cdr3_aa
TRBV15,TRBJ2-2,TRBD1,NA,TGTGCCACCACCCGGGACAGGGGTTCGGGGGAGCTGTTTTTT,CATTRDRGSGELFF
TRBV7-9,TRBJ2-7,NA,once,TGTGCTAGCAGCGATACCGGGGGCTACGAGCAGTACTTC,CASSDTGGYEQYF
TRBV4-2,TRBJ1-5,NA,NA,TGTGCCAGCAGCCAAGAAGTAGCGCGGCCCCAGCATTTT,CASSQEVARPQHF
TRBV4-1,TRBJ1-5,NA,NA,TGCGCCAGCAGCCAGTCGGAGTGGGGATCGGGTTGGGGGCCCCAGCATTTT,CASSQSEWGSGWGPQHF
TRBV24-1,TRBJ1-3,NA,NA,TGTGCCACCCGAACGGGCTCTGGAAACACCATATATTTT,CATRTGSGNTIYF
TRBV5-1,TRBJ1-6,TRBD1,NA,TGCGCCAGCAGCTGGCTAGGACAGGCCGATAATTCACCCCTCCACTTT,CASSWLGQADNSPLHF
TRBV25-1,TRBJ1-3,NA,NA,TGTGCCAGCAGTGAATACCGGGCGTCCTCTGGAAACACCATATATTTT,CASSEYRASSGNTIYF
TRBV4-1,TRBJ2-6,NA,NA,TGCGCCAGCAGCCAAGCCCTGGGTTTTGGGGCCAACGTCCTGACTTTC,CASSQALGFGANVLTF
TRBV5-6,TRBJ2-2,TRBD1,few,TGTGCCAGCACCTCGATCTATCAGGGGGCGGCTAGCACCGGGGAGCTGTTTTTT,CASTSIYQGAASTGELFF
TRBV5-1,TRBJ2-5,TRBD2,NA,TGCGCCAGCAGCTTGGCCTTGGCTAGCGGGTCCCAAGAGACCCAGTACTTC,CASSLALASGSQETQYF
TRBV6-5,TRBJ2-2,NA,NA,TGTGCCAGCAGCACCAGGAAGACCGGGGAGCTGTTTTTT,CASSTRKTGELFF
TRBV11-3,TRBJ2-7,NA,NA,TGTGCCAGCAGCTTAGATCGGACCCGTGAGCAGTACTTC,CASSLDRTREQYF
TRBV5-8,TRBJ1-4,NA,NA,TGTGCCAGCAGCCTCGACAGGAATAATGAAAAACTGTTTTTT,CASSLDRNNEKLFF
TRBV30,TRBJ1-1,NA,NA,TGTGCCTGGTCACCGGGACGGGTCACTGAAGCTTTCTTT,CAWSPGRVTEAFF
TRBV3-1/TRBV3-2,TRBJ1-1,NA,NA,TGTGCCAGCAGCCAACACGACAGCAACACTGAAGCTTTCTTT,CASSQHDSNTEAFF
TRBV11-1,TRBJ1-1,TRBD1,NA,TGTGCCAGCACCCAGGACAGGACGAACACTGAAGCTTTCTTT,CASTQDRTNTEAFF
TRBV20-1,TRBJ2-1,NA,once,TGCAGTGTAGACAGCCCAAATGAGCAGTTCTTC,CSVDSPNEQFF
TRBV30,TRBJ1-3,NA,NA,TGTGCCTGGAGTGGCGACGGGTACTCTGGAAACACCATATATTTT,CAWSGDGYSGNTIYF
TRBV7-9,TRBJ1-1,NA,hyperexpanded,TGTGCCAGCAGCCCTACGGCGGCAGGGGACACTGAAGCTTTCTTT,CASSPTAAGDTEAFF
TRBV3-1/TRBV3-2,TRBJ1-2,NA,few,TGTGCCAGCAGCCAAGATGGGGAGGGAGGGGATGGCTACACCTTC,CASSQDGEGGDGYTF
TRBV3-1/TRBV3-2,TRBJ2-3,TRBD1,NA,TGTGCCAGCAGCCAAGTAAGGGGGCACGCAGATACGCAGTATTTT,CASSQVRGHADTQYF
TRBV6-5,TRBJ2-7,NA,NA,TGTGCCAGCAGTTCAGTGAGACATGACTACGAGCAGTACTTC,CASSSVRHDYEQYF
TRBV4-3,TRBJ2-3,TRBD1,medium-sized,TGCGCCAGCAGCCGGGACAGTCCCACAGATACGCAGTATTTT,CASSRDSPTDTQYF
TRBV4-2,TRBJ2-6,TRBD1,NA,TGTGCCAGCAGCCCACCCGGCGTAGGACAGGTAAAGGTCTCTGGGGCCAACGTCCTGACTTTC,CASSPPGVGQVKVSGANVLTF
TRBV24-1,TRBJ2-6,NA,few,TGTGCCACCAGTGAGCCAGGGGCCAACGTCCTGACTTTC,CATSEPGANVLTF
TRBV9,TRBJ2-1,NA,NA,TGTGCCAGCAGCGTTGACGGGAGCGTCTACAATGAGCAGTTCTTC,CASSVDGSVYNEQFF
TRBV21-1,TRBJ2-1,NA,once,TGTGCCAGCAGCAAAGGCATGGATTACAATGAGCAGTTCTTC,CASSKGMDYNEQFF
TRBV30,TRBJ1-4,NA,NA,TGTGCCTGGAGCTCGGTGCCCACTAATGAAAAACTGTTTTTT,CAWSSVPTNEKLFF
TRBV7-2,TRBJ2-5,NA,NA,TGTGCCAGCAGCTTAGATCGCTCGGAGACCCAGTACTTC,CASSLDRSETQYF
TRBV5-4,TRBJ2-5,TRBD1,NA,TGTGCCAGCAGCTTAGACAGGGGCGGGGAGACCCAGTACTTC,CASSLDRGGETQYF
TRBV7-8,TRBJ2-2,TRBD2,NA,TGTGCCAGCAGCCTAGGCCGGCTAGCGGGGGCTCCGGGCGGGGAGCTGTTTTTT,CASSLGRLAGAPGGELFF
TRBV7-3,TRBJ1-5,TRBD1,NA,TGTGCCAGCAGCCTTGACAGGGATCAGCCCCAGCATTTT,CASSLDRDQPQHF
TRBV20-1,TRBJ2-7,NA,NA,TGCAGTGCTAGAGGGGGTTACGAGCAGTACTTC,CSARGGYEQYF
TRBV7-2,TRBJ1-2,NA,few,TGTGCCGTAGGGACTTATGGCTACACCTTC,CAVGTYGYTF
TRBV5-5,TRBJ2-5,NA,NA,TGTGCCAGCAGCTTGGCCGTACTAGGGAGAGAGACCCAGTACTTC,CASSLAVLGRETQYF
TRBV10-3,TRBJ2-1,TRBD1,NA,TGTGCCATCAGCGAGACAGGGGGGGAAAATGAGCAGTTCTTC,CAISETGGENEQFF